Listed below are T cell receptor beta chains from one sample, sequenced in a study of shared clonotypes between healthy human individuals. Sequencing was performed with immunoSEQ multiplex PCR; in TCRdb, only in-frame clones are kept and a portion is missing. The sample gives 950,000 to 1,100,000 clones, around three quarters of which show up once; 0.6% to 0.7% is in the top ten. Specimen: memory CD4+ T cells from PBMCs. Every receptor here comes from a man aged 18 to 29 in good health. Some clones in this sample may be carry-over from other donors' samples. The conserved cysteine and the conserved F or W are not part of the CDR3 here. Fields, in order: D gene, V gene, J gene, CDR3 protein. D genes are given only for firm matches.

NA,TRBV2,TRBJ2-3,ASSPESTDTQY
NA,TRBV6-6,TRBJ2-2,ASSYRTVDGELF
NA,TRBV28,TRBJ2-5,ASRGEEAQY
TRBD1,TRBV30,TRBJ1-1,AWREDRGHANTEAF
NA,TRBV2,TRBJ1-2,ASSEALRAAGRDYT
NA,TRBV28,TRBJ1-2,ASGGERGPHGYT
NA,TRBV7-8,TRBJ2-5,ASRPRGASGETQY
TRBD2,TRBV9,TRBJ2-6,ASSVTSGGSGANVLT
TRBD1,TRBV6-1,TRBJ1-5,ASGTQGKTGQPQH
NA,TRBV5-5,TRBJ2-4,ASSLEARHLGNIQY
NA,TRBV27,TRBJ2-1,ASRVGRWNLNEQF
NA,TRBV30,TRBJ2-7,AWSVSGYEQY
NA,TRBV5-1,TRBJ2-5,ASSRHLAGAKETQY
NA,TRBV18,TRBJ1-3,ASSPARVPGGNTIY
NA,TRBV9,TRBJ2-1,ASSVRAGPNEQF
NA,TRBV5-1,TRBJ1-5,ASSLAGYKLAQPQH
NA,TRBV5-1,TRBJ2-5,ASSSRGGTRGETQY
NA,TRBV5-1,TRBJ2-7,ASSLAGFTYEQY
NA,TRBV30,TRBJ1-2,AWSLGAPTNYGYT
NA,TRBV5-1,TRBJ1-5,ASSPENPNQPQH
TRBD1,TRBV18,TRBJ2-1,ASSPDQPGQGAFEQF
NA,TRBV2,TRBJ2-7,ASRLGYEQY